Reported below is one T cell receptor (beta chain). The data belong to a study of blood T cell repertoires in COVID-19. The data were produced by immunoSEQ multiplex PCR, yet TCRdb's version contains in-frame clones alone and is incomplete. The sample yields roughly 350,000 clones, about 90% seen once. The germline gives CDR1 DFQATT, CDR2 SNEGSKA (reference sequence). V lost 6 bases to trimming and J lost 4 bases, with 9 bases between them. The CDR3 is made up of 11 amino acids. This chain links TRBV20-1 with TRBJ1-1; D remains ambiguous. The receptor's source is a woman between 70 and 85 years old with COVID-19, enrolled during active disease. Sequences were obtained from peripheral blood. The DNA for the CDR3 is TGCAGTGCGCCGGTTGGCACTGAAGCTTTCTTT. Translation gives CSAPVGTEAFF.